This T cell receptor (beta chain) was sequenced for a study of cytomegalovirus exposure and HLA in healthy donors. Study-level points and caveats: Sequencing likely produced, as an artifact, a cluster of highly shared sequence variants. A later analysis associated some 16,000 TCR beta sequences with HLA alleles at a 0.05 false discovery rate.

The V end lost 5 bases, the J end lost 0 bases, and 15 bases lay between the germline ends. Germline CDR1 and CDR2: SGHKS and YYEKEE (reference sequence). This CDR3 comprises 15 residues. Primers included in the PCR were 60 Vbeta and 13 Jbeta primers. Data came from immunoSEQ multiplex PCR; TCRdb stores just in-frame clones and leaves some out. The profile shows about 170,000 clones, less than 80% of them singletons. Points on this clone: The target antigen is unknown.

At sampling all donors were nominally healthy, likely with unrecorded immune exposures. Sequencing input: PBMCs. The V gene is TRBV5-5, the J gene TRBJ2-7, with a tentative D call TRBD1 (5 bases). The TCR sequence derives from a middle-aged man in good health and CMV-seronegative. The CDR3 spells CASRKQGERSYEQYF. CDR3 nucleotide sequence: TGTGCCAGCAGAAAGCAGGGTGAGCGCTCCTACGAGCAGTACTTC.